The rows below give T cell receptor delta chains drawn from one sample of a study of fetal and pediatric gammadelta thymocytes. TCRdb reprocessed the reads through CATT. The table has around 1,400 delta-chain clones, roughly 9.9% seen once. Sequenced sample: non-Vgamma9Vdelta2 gamma-delta T cells from the thymus. These receptors all stem from a human fetus. The CDR3 runs from the conserved cysteine through the conserved F or W. D genes are given only for firm matches. Size is omitted from some rows. Given values are once, few, many or a class for expanded clones.

v_call,d_call,j_call,clone_size,cdr3_nt,cdr3_aa
TRDV3,TRDD3,TRDJ2,medium-sized,TGTGCCTTTTACTGGGGGATACGCGCTTTGACAGCACAACTCTTCTTT,CAFYWGIRALTAQLFF
TRDV1,TRDD3,TRDJ1,few,TGTGCTCTTGGGGAACTAATGAGGTGGGGGATCCTGTACACCGATAAACTCATCTTT,CALGELMRWGILYTDKLIF
TRAV38-2/DV8,TRDD3,TRDJ2,few,TGTGCTTATAGGAGCGTACTGGGGGAGACAGCACAACTCTTCTTT,CAYRSVLGETAQLFF
TRAV29/DV5,-,TRDJ3,medium-sized,TGTGCAGCAAGCGGGGGCTTCTCCTGGGACACCCGACAGATGTTTTTC,CAASGGFSWDTRQMFF
TRAV29/DV5,-,TRDJ3,medium-sized,TGTGCAGCAAGCGGGGATACCTGGGACACCCGACAGATGTTTTTC,CAASGDTWDTRQMFF
TRDV2,TRDD3,TRDJ3,-,TGTGCCTGTGACACCACTGGGGGATACTCCCGCTCCTGGGACACCCGACAGATGTTTTTC,CACDTTGGYSRSWDTRQMFF
TRDV2,TRDD3,TRDJ3,hyperexpanded,TGTGCCTGTGACACTGGGGGATACTGGGACACCCGACAGATGTTTTTC,CACDTGGYWDTRQMFF
TRDV2,TRDD3,TRDJ2,medium-sized,TGTGCCTGTGACAAAGTACTGGGGGATTTGACAGCACAACTCTTCTTT,CACDKVLGDLTAQLFF
TRDV1,TRDD3,TRDJ1,-,TGTGCTCTTGGGGAACCCCTACTGGGGGGTCACACCGATAAACTCATCTTT,CALGEPLLGGHTDKLIF
TRDV2,TRDD3,TRDJ3,few,TGTGCCTGTGACTACTGGGGGATACGCTGGGACACCCGACAGATGTTTTTC,CACDYWGIRWDTRQMFF
TRDV2,-,TRDJ3,-,TGTGCCTGTGACACTGGGGGTCGGAGCTCCTGGGACACCCGACAGATGTTTTTC,CACDTGGRSSWDTRQMFF
TRDV2,TRDD3,TRDJ3,medium-sized,TGTGCCTGTGACACCGGGGGATCTAGCTCCTGGGACACCCGACAGATGTTTTTC,CACDTGGSSSWDTRQMFF
TRDV3,TRDD3,TRDJ1,-,TGTGCCTTTGTACTGGGGGATAGAATGTCCGATAAACTCATCTTT,CAFVLGDRMSDKLIF
TRDV1,TRDD3,TRDJ1,medium-sized,TGTTCTCTTGGGAACTGGGGGAAACTCATCTTT,CSLGNWGKLIF
TRDV1,-,TRDJ3,-,TGTGCTCTTGGGGAACGCCTAGGGATAAGGTCCTGGGACACCCGACAGATGTTTTTC,CALGERLGIRSWDTRQMFF
TRDV3,TRDD3,TRDJ2,large,TGTGCCTTTGCTGGGGATAAAAAAACTTTGACAGCACAACTCTTCTTT,CAFAGDKKTLTAQLFF